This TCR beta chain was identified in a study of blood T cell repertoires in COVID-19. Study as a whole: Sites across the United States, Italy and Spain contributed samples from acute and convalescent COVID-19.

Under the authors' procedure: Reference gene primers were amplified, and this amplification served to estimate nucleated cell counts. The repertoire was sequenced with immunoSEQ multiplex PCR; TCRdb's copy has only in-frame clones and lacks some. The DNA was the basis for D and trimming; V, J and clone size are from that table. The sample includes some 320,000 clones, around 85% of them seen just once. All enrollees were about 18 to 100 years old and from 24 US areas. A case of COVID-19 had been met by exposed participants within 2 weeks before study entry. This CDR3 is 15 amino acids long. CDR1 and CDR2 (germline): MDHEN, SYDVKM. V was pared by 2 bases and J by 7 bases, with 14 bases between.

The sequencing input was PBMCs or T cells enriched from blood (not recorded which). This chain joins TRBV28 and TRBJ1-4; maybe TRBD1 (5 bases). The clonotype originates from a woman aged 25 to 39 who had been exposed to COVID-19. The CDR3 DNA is TGTGCCAGCAGTTTAGTCGGGGGAAAGGGTGAAAAACTGTTTTTT. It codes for CASSLVGGKGEKLFF.